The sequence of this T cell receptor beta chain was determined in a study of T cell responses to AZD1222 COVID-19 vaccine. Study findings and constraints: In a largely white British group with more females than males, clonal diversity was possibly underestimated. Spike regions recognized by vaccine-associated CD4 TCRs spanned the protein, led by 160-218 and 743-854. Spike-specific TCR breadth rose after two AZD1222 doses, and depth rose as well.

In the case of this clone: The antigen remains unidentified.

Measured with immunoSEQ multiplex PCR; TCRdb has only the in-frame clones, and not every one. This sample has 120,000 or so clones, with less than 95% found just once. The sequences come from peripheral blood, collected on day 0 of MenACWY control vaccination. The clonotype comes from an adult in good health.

The CDR3 nucleotides read TGTGCCAGCAGTTTAGACAGCTACGAGCAGTACTTC. Protein: CASSLDSYEQYF. The chain uses TRBV27 and TRBJ2-7; maybe TRBD1 (5 bases). CDR1 and CDR2 from the germline V gene are MNHEY and SMNVEV (reference sequence). The CDR3 contains 12 residues. Trimming cost V 2 bases and J 3 bases, with 5 bases left between them.